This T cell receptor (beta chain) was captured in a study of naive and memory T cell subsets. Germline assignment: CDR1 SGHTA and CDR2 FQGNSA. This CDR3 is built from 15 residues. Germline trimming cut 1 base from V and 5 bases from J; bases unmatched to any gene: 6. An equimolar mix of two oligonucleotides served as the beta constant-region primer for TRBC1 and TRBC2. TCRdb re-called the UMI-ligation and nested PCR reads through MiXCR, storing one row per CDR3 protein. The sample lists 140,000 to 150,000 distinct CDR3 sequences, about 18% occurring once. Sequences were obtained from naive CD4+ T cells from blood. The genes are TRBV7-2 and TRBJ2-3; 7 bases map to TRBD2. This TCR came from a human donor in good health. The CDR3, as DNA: TGTGCCAGCAGCTTAGAAGGCGGGAGTTTAGATACGCAGTATTTT. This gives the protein CASSLEGGSLDTQYF.